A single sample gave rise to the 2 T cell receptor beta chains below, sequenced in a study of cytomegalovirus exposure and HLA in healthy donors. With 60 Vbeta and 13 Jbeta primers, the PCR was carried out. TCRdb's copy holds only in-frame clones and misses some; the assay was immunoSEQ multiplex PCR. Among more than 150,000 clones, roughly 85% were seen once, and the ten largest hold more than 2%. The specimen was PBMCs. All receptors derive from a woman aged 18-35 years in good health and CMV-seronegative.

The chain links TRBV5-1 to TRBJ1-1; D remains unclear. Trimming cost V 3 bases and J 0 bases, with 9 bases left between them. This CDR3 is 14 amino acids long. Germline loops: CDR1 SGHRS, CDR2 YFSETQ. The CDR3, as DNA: TGCGCCAGCAGCTCGGAACAGCTGAACACTGAAGCTTTCTTT. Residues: CASSSEQLNTEAFF.

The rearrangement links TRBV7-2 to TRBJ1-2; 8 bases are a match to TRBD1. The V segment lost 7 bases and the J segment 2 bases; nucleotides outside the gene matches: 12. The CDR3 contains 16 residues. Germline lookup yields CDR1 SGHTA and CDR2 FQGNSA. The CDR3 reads CASNFLTGAINYGYTF. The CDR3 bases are TGTGCCAGCAACTTTCTGACAGGGGCGATCAACTATGGCTACACCTTC.